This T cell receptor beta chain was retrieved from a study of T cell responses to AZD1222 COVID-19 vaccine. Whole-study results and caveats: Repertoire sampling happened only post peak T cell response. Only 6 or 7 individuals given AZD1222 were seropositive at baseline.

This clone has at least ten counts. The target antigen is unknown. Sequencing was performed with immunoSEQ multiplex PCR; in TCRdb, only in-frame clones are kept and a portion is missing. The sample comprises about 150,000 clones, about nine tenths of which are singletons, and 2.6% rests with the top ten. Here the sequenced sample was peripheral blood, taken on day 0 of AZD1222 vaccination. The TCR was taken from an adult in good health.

The CDR3 DNA follows: TGTGCCAGCAGCTATGGACCCTACAATGAGCAGTTCTTC. It encodes CASSYGPYNEQFF. The chain has TRBV3-1 (or the pseudogene TRBV3-2) and TRBJ2-1; no firm D call. CDR1 is LGHDT, CDR2 YNNKEL, per germline (reference sequence). The CDR3 is made up of 13 amino acids. V lost 5 bases to trimming and J lost 2 bases, with 7 bases between them.